Sequencing of this T cell receptor (beta chain) was carried out in a study of cytomegalovirus exposure and HLA in healthy donors (dated by TCRdb to about 2017). Broadly, across the study: An earlier analysis of some 500 of the donors reported 250 to 300 Gb of sequence data and some 120 million unique TCR beta sequences from 190 million or so T cells. About 310 gigabases of sequencing data and tens of millions of unique TCR sequences were included in an early release covering over 600 HLA-typed donors. Of the roughly 390 genotyped donors, over 80% were placed in the genetic ancestry cluster associated with self-reported Caucasian donors. The study was designed to test whether signatures of past pathogen exposure could be identified by cataloging public T cell receptors. Using immunosequencing, the study profiled T cell repertoires from around 670 subjects and related those repertoires to cytomegalovirus serostatus. Besides the first cohort of 500 to 700 subjects, a separate validation cohort made up of about 120 different subjects was used. The study combined high-throughput TCR immunosequencing, statistical association of individual TCRs with disease status, and machine learning to predict cytomegalovirus infection status. A later analysis re-examined previously published TCR beta repertoires from roughly 650 donors and added high-resolution HLA genotyping to investigate patterns of TCR occurrence. Rather than using new phenotypic data, the later analysis identified candidate immune exposures from TCR beta sequences and from how often those sequences occurred across donors. An earlier analysis of roughly 580 of the donors used high-throughput TCR beta sequencing to judge whether each TCR beta V gene segment behaved as functional or pseudogenic. Donor age, sex, ethnicity and CMV serostatus were collected together with the repertoire data. A later genetic analysis used genome-wide SNP genotypes for about 55% of the 666 donors, treating that subset as a discovery cohort. Every discovery cohort repertoire had been produced on one sequencing platform. Class I and class II HLA loci were covered by the typing at four-digit resolution. Typing coverage varied by locus: about 629-630 donors for A, B, C, DRB1 and DQB1; approximately 560 for DQA1; around 570 for DPA1; 450 to 480 for DPB1. Roughly five DR-DQ haplotypes were handled as single units for association and clustering because linkage in the cohort was strong. Across approximately 400 genotyped donors of the cohort, an average of about 220,000 unique TCR beta nucleotide sequences per donor were sequenced, and roughly 17% of those sequences were non-productive. Overall results and qualifications from the work: Broadly in line with IMGT annotations, most TCR beta V segments showed up in productive rearrangements about 87% or about 30% of the time in an earlier analysis of several hundred of the donors. When HLA alleles, especially DR and DQ, strongly co-occurred, attributing TCR associations to individual alleles was difficult. A further reported finding was that TCR beta sequences accurately predicted the HLA-A and HLA-B alleles for most subjects in the first cohort. The sequencing pipeline was judged likely to have produced a cluster of highly shared sequence variants as a technical artifact. Some IMGT-functional V segments, including TRBV6-2 and TRBV6-3, could not be distinguished by the 87-base-pair reads and were therefore excluded. According to a later analysis, TCR association rates differed among HLA loci, with DRB1 alleles showing the most associated TCRs and HLA-C alleles showing the fewest. The classifier was reported to diagnose cytomegalovirus status with high specificity and sensitivity in both the original cohort and the validation cohort. Compared with the roughly 670-donor mean, donors in an Asian-associated ancestry cluster had fewer N-insertions in productive TCRs, according to a later genetic analysis. Because counts were too low, seventeen rarely observed V segments, including chromosome 9 orphons, were left out of the earlier analysis of 587 of the donors. It was suggested by the authors that the approach could potentially be generalized to other disease states and immunological phenotypes. In a later analysis, HLA-associated TCR beta chains showed more clonal expansion and lower generation probabilities than non-associated chains that were equally common. The study gave a list of about 160 TCR beta chains associated with cytomegalovirus. According to a later analysis, parvovirus B19, influenza, CMV and Epstein-Barr virus appeared linked to several top co-occurrence clusters. Across donors, most TCR sequences were observed very rarely, whereas some public TCRs were present in many individuals. Three of the identified cytomegalovirus-associated TCR beta chains were confirmed in vitro to be specific for cytomegalovirus antigens. The presence/absence analyses assumed that sequencing depth was roughly uniform across donors, and that assumption may not be true. Correlated functional status among segregating V segments might be attributable to linkage disequilibrium, but an unknown experimental factor could not be ruled out. In a later analysis, most CMV-associated TCR beta chains were found to appear HLA-restricted, with HLA associations seemingly driven largely by CMV exposure. Because HLA typing was unavailable for some donors at each locus, only the typed subset was used in association tests. For the cohort, immune exposure information was limited to CMV serostatus. A later analysis associated 15,000 to 20,000 TCR beta sequences with specific HLA alleles at a false discovery rate of 0.05. The cohort was sequenced for TCR beta chains only, and without alpha or paired-chain data the features that could be detected were limited. An association between a missense DCLRE1C variant and V-gene and J-gene trimming of TCR beta chains was found in a later genetic analysis and replicated in an independent cohort.

The CDR3 runs 13 amino acids, cysteine and phenylalanine included. CDR3 DNA is the only sequence kept; it has 39 bases, read in frame from the first base. V loses 0 bases of germline sequence and J loses 8 bases, and the interval between the two ends is 10 bases. The germline V gene gives CDR1 as SGHTA and CDR2 as FQGNSA. The cohort consisted of some 670 healthy bone marrow donors. All cohort members were sampled while nominally healthy, although unrecorded immune exposures were likely present. The donor was CMV seropositive and was included in the group of 250 to 300 seropositive cohort members. Each donor provided a peripheral blood sample, and peripheral blood mononuclear cells were used for TCR beta sequencing. Genomic DNA extraction from the blood cell samples was performed with the Qiagen DNeasy Blood Extraction Kit. To prepare the library, the immunoSEQ multiplex PCR assay was applied. The multiplex PCR relied on a mix of 60 forward primers for TCR Vbeta segments and 13 reverse primers for TCR Jbeta segments. Amplification of the CDR3 region of rearranged TCR beta genes was performed with a multiplex PCR assay on genomic DNA. The amplified TCR beta libraries were sequenced on the Illumina HiSeq System as 87-base-pair reads. On the authors' methods: In a later analysis, roughly 80 million unique TCR beta chains were counted across the roughly 670 repertoires, and some 10 million of these chains were shared by at least two donors. A nearest-neighbor algorithm error-corrected the raw reads and collapsed the reads into unique sequences, merging closely related sequences to remove PCR and sequencing errors. V, D and J gene segments were assigned by aligning CDR3 sequences to IMGT reference sequences. For a sequence to be retained, at least a six-nucleotide match to both a V gene segment and a J gene segment was required. A rearrangement counted as productive if the CDR3 had no stop codons and remained in frame with V and J, and every other rearrangement counted as non-productive. CDR3 was defined according to IMGT convention as the region running from the second conserved V-encoded cysteine to the conserved J-encoded phenylalanine. In an earlier analysis of 500 to 650 of the donors, sequences lacking an unambiguous match to a single V gene segment were excluded. In an earlier analysis of about 590 of the donors, a V segment was called functional when productive rearrangements were above 56.7%, and segregating when the standard deviation between donors exceeded 5%. To diagnose cytomegalovirus status from the catalog of TCR beta chain sequences, a statistical classification framework was built. In a later analysis, TCR nucleotide sequences were compared against IMGT/GENE-DB human TR gene sequences so that V and J genes could be assigned. In a later analysis, CDR3 sequences and most-parsimonious VDJ recombination scenarios were assigned using the TCRdist pipeline. In a later analysis, every TCR beta chain was defined by the combination of its CDR3 amino acid sequence and its V-gene family, and reads without a unique V-gene family were dropped. A later analysis removed 450 to 600 highly shared, low-generation-probability nucleotide sequences to deal with suspected cross-contamination and a sequencing artifact. For each public chain, a later analysis derived a clonal expansion index from normalized ranks of inferred template counts within each repertoire. In a later analysis, generation probabilities were computed with a VDJ recombination model fitted to out-of-frame rearrangements, and the resulting probabilities were checked against IGoR. In a later analysis, hypergeometric tests were used to score TCR-TCR, TCR-HLA and TCR-CMV co-occurrence, with a repertoire-size bias correction applied to TCR pairs. A later analysis estimated false discovery rates by permuting HLA or CMV assignments 20 times. A later analysis grouped co-occurring TCRs with DBSCAN, adding TCRdist sequence similarity when clustering within HLA-allele-positive subsets. For co-occurrence clustering, repertoires with fewer than 30,000 or more than 120,000 public chains were excluded, along with five repertoires with anomalous nucleotide sharing. The table comes from immuneACCESS by way of TCRdb, which keeps in-frame sequences with V and J called. Part of the clones is missing from these tables; in studies checked, under half for an unresolved V gene and the rest for unknown reasons. V, J and clone size reflect that table, while D and trimming were determined from the DNA. The sample data list more than 95,000 clones, and approximately 75% of these were observed just once. The ten largest clonotypes hold around 3.2% of the sample.

About this clone itself: Its antigen has not been determined. Qualities for individual bases were not recorded, and no much larger clone is one base off.

The rearranged segments are TRBV7-2 and TRBJ1-1, with the D gene too uncertain to name. The sequence came from a female donor in good health and CMV-seropositive. Sequenced material: PBMCs. The bases are TGTGCCAGCAGCTTAGCGTTGTACTCGGAAGCTTTCTTT. It translates as CASSLALYSEAFF.